The 13 T cell receptor beta chains listed next were all sequenced from one sample in a study of blood T cell repertoires in COVID-19. The data were produced by immunoSEQ multiplex PCR, yet TCRdb's version contains in-frame clones alone and is incomplete. This table has over 100,000 clones, approximately 83% appearing once. The sequencing sample was made of peripheral blood. The source of these receptors is a woman of 80 years or more with active or convalescent COVID-19.

This rearrangement joins TRBV2 to TRBJ2-7; D is possibly TRBD1 (5 bases). The CDR3 spans 17 residues. With 0 bases removed from V and 1 base from J, the gap between germline ends came to 16 bases. Germline lookup yields CDR1 SNHLY and CDR2 FYNNEI. CDR3: CASSEALWGEGSYEQYF. CDR3 bases: TGTGCCAGCAGTGAAGCGCTTTGGGGCGAAGGATCCTACGAGCAGTACTTC.

This clone has more than one count but fewer than ten. This sequence joins TRBV20-1 and TRBJ2-7; tentative D call: TRBD2 (5 bases). Between the trimmed V and J ends, which lost 3 bases and 9 bases, there was a span of 15 bases. The germline V gene encodes CDR1 DFQATT and CDR2 SNEGSKA (reference sequence). The CDR3 length is 12 residues. CDR3 residues: CSASSYIARQYF. The CDR3 nucleotides are TGCAGTGCTAGTAGCTACATAGCGCGGCAGTACTTC.

The chain uses TRBV28 and TRBJ2-5, with 7 bases lining up with TRBD1. Looked up from germline, CDR1 is MDHEN and CDR2 is SYDVKM. The CDR3 consists of 14 residues. V lost 3 bases and J lost 4; bases outside the gene matches: 5. CDR3: CASSFRGRRETQYF. The CDR3 region has the DNA TGTGCCAGCAGTTTTAGGGGGCGCAGAGAGACCCAGTACTTC. Looking up the rest from reference TRBV28 and TRBJ2-5 gives the full variable domain: DVKVTQSSRYLVKRTGEKVFLECVQDMDHENMFWYRQDPGLGLRLIYFSYDVKMKEKGDIPEGYSVSREKKERFSLILESASTNQTSMYLCASSFRGRRETQYFGPGTRLLVL.

V and J are TRBV7-2 and TRBJ1-5; D unresolved. This CDR3 is 14 amino acids long. Germline V CDR1 and CDR2: SGHTA, FQGNSA. V lost 1 base to trimming and J lost 6 bases, with 10 bases between them. The CDR3 region is CASSLGQKGQPQHF. CDR3 DNA: TGTGCCAGCAGCTTAGGACAAAAAGGTCAGCCCCAGCATTTT.

With regard to this clone: One base away lies a much larger clone, so this may be a sequencing read error. Other DNA sequences in the sample encode the same CDR3. This sequence joins TRBV19 and TRBJ2-7, with D unresolved. The CDR3 length is 15 residues. The V gene's germline CDR1 is LNHDA and CDR2 SQIVND (reference sequence). The CDR3 bases are TGTGCCAGTAGTGGCCGAGCGAGCGCAACCTACGAACAGTACTTC. This encodes CASSGRASATYEQYF.

V usage is TRBV29-1 and J usage is TRBJ1-1; D unresolved. The CDR3 has 15 residues. Germline V gene lookup returns CDR1 SQVTM and CDR2 ANQGSEA. V was clipped by 4 bases and J by 5 bases, with 20 bases between them. CDR3 protein: CSVGLVPAPGTEAFF. CDR3 nucleotides: TGCAGCGTTGGATTGGTACCAGCCCCGGGGACTGAAGCTTTCTTT.

The chain uses TRBV7-2 and TRBJ2-1; the D is unclear. The CDR3 has 16 amino acids. With 3 bases removed from V and 0 bases from J, the gap between germline ends came to 12 bases. Germline V lookup: CDR1 SGHTA, CDR2 FQGNSA. CDR3 coding DNA: TGTGCCAGCAGCTTTAGCCCACTGAGCTCCTACAATGAGCAGTTCTTC. Amino acid sequence: CASSFSPLSSYNEQFF.

The V and J genes are TRBV10-3 and TRBJ2-1; 7 bases line up with TRBD2. The CDR3 covers 16 residues. Trimming cost V 0 bases and J 8 bases; bases outside gene matches: 10. CDR1 and CDR2 from the germline V gene are ENHRY and SYGVKD. The CDR3 here is CAISESSGRAKDEQFF. CDR3 sequence (DNA): TGTGCCATCAGTGAGTCGAGTGGGAGGGCCAAGGATGAGCAGTTCTTC.

J is TRBJ2-7 and V is TRBV29-1; D ambiguous. With 4 bases removed from V and 1 base from J, the gap between germline ends came to 5 bases. CDR1 and CDR2 from the germline V gene are SQVTM and ANQGSEA. There are 11 residues in the CDR3. DNA for the CDR3: TGCAGCGTTGCCGTATCCTACGAGCAGTACTTC. Translation gives CSVAVSYEQYF.

The J gene is TRBJ2-1, the V gene TRBV29-1, with TRBD1 matching 7 bases. The CDR3 length is 14 residues. Losses at the gene ends were 8 bases for V and 2 bases for J; bases not matched to a gene: 9. Germline CDR1 SQVTM, CDR2 ANQGSEA. The CDR3 is CSSVSGTAYNEQFF. CDR3 DNA: TGCAGCTCCGTTTCCGGGACAGCCTACAATGAGCAGTTCTTC.

V gene TRBV5-5 combines with J gene TRBJ1-3, with 10 bases lining up with TRBD1. V gave up 4 bases and J gave up 3 bases; unmatched junction bases: 4. Germline lookup yields CDR1 SGHKS and CDR2 YYEKEE (reference sequence). The length of the CDR3 is 15 residues. The chain's CDR3 is CASSLDRGLGNTIYF. Written as DNA, the CDR3 is TGTGCCAGCAGCCTTGACAGGGGGCTTGGAAACACCATATATTTT.

The chain carries TRBV3-1 (or the pseudogene TRBV3-2) and TRBJ1-6, with D unclear. Germline V gives CDR1 LGHDT, CDR2 YNNKEL (reference sequence). The CDR3 is 14 residues long. The V end was cut by 3 bases, the J end by 3 bases, with 6 bases between. CDR3 residues: CASSHVVYNSPLHF. The CDR3 bases are TGTGCCAGCAGCCACGTCGTCTATAATTCACCCCTCCACTTT.

In the case of this clone: The junction and the germline gene differ at one end; a read error may be behind it. J is TRBJ2-7 and V is TRBV7-7, with D perhaps matching TRBD1 (6 bases). This CDR3 has 15 residues. Germline V lookup: CDR1 SSHAT, CDR2 FNYEAQ (reference sequence). The CDR3, as DNA: TGTGCTAGCAGCTTGGGGGACGGACAGCACTACGAGCAGTACTTC. Translation gives CASSLGDGQHYEQYF.